Below are 28 T cell receptor beta chains sequenced from a single sample in a study of T cells in Graves' hyperthyroidism and ophthalmopathy. The investigators amplified TCR beta CDR3 regions from RNA transcripts. The HTBI primer set was used in a first-round RT-PCR of the TCR CDR3. TCRdb independently ran MiXCR on the multiplex PCR reads; one entry per CDR3 protein. The table includes just under 750,000 distinct CDR3 sequences, 35% detected once. The material sequenced was blood. The receptors here all came from a woman between 40 and 55 years old with Graves' hyperthyroidism.

This chain joins TRBV10-3 and TRBJ2-6; weak D call: TRBD1 (6 bases). The CDR3 runs 15 residues. Germline-derived CDR1 and CDR2 are ENHRY and SYGVKD. Trimming pared 4 bases from V and 4 bases from J, leaving 11 bases between. CDR3 sequence reads: CAISADRAGANVLTF. In DNA, the CDR3 is TGTGCCATCAGTGCGGACAGAGCGGGGGCCAACGTCCTGACTTTC.

This clonotype has a count of ten or more. The chain couples TRBV11-2 to TRBJ1-1, with 8 nucleotides matching TRBD1. With V trimmed by 5 bases and J by 4 bases, 6 bases remained unmatched. Germline CDR1 is SGHAT and CDR2 is FQNNGV. This CDR3 region has 14 residues. CDR3 coding DNA: TGTGCCAGCAGCCTAAGCGGGACAGGCACTGAAGCTTTCTTT. It encodes CASSLSGTGTEAFF. The complete variable domain, with remaining parts taken from reference TRBV11-2 and TRBJ1-1, reads EAGVAQSPRYKIIEKRQSVAFWCNPISGHATLYWYQQILGQGPKLLIQFQNNGVVDDSQLPKDRFSAERLKGVDSTLKIQPAKLEDSAVYLCASSLSGTGTEAFFGQGTRLTVV.

This clonotype appeared many times. The gene calls are TRBV7-3 and TRBJ1-3; D unclear. Germline V lookup: CDR1 SGHTA, CDR2 FQGTGA. V dropped 6 bases and J dropped 0 bases, with 12 bases sitting between them. The CDR3 spans 15 residues. Written as DNA, the CDR3 is TGTGCCAGCAGTGCCGACGGCCGCTCTGGAAACACCATATATTTT. Translating gives CASSADGRSGNTIYF.

J is TRBJ2-7 and V is TRBV7-2; D might be TRBD1 or TRBD2, each matching 7 bases. CDR1 and CDR2 (germline): SGHTA, FQGNSA. This CDR3 contains 14 residues. V was trimmed by 1 base and J by 5 bases, leaving 12 bases between them. CDR3 DNA sequence: TGTGCCAGCAGCTTAGGCAGGGGGGGTGACGAGCAGTACTTC. This encodes CASSLGRGGDEQYF.

The table lists this clonotype with many counts. The chain recombines TRBV7-2 with TRBJ2-6; D possibly corresponds to TRBD1 (5 bases). This CDR3 is 17 amino acids long. CDR1 SGHTA and CDR2 FQGNSA come from the germline V gene. Trimming stripped 5 bases from V and 0 bases from J, with 14 bases between. The DNA for the CDR3 is TGTGCCAGCAGCGGGCGTTGGGGCACCTCTGGGGCCAACGTCCTGACTTTC. Its translation is CASSGRWGTSGANVLTF. The full variable domain, its missing parts supplied by reference TRBV7-2 and TRBJ2-6, is GAGVSQSPSNKVTEKGKDVELRCDPISGHTALYWYRQSLGQGLEFLIYFQGNSAPDKSGLPSDRFSAERTGGSVSTLTIQRTQQEDSAVYLCASSGRWGTSGANVLTFGAGSRLTVL.

This clonotype was picked up many times. The rearrangement links TRBV12-3 or TRBV12-4 to TRBJ1-5; D not resolved. V was shortened by 6 bases and J by 11 bases, with 11 bases between the two germline ends. This CDR3 spans 11 amino acids. The CDR3 DNA sequence: TGTGCCAGCAGCAATAGTGCGGCCCAGCATTTT. Translated: CASSNSAAQHF.

The chain couples TRBV7-9 to TRBJ2-2; D might be TRBD2 (5 bases). From germline, CDR1 is SEHNR and CDR2 FQNEAQ (reference sequence). This CDR3 is built from 11 residues. The V gene lost 6 bases and the J gene lost 7 bases, with 6 bases spanning the gap. CDR3 region: CASRTIGELFF. CDR3 bases: TGTGCCAGCAGGACTATCGGGGAGCTGTTTTTT. Drawing the rest from reference TRBV7-9 and TRBJ2-2, the complete variable domain is DTGVSQNPRHKITKRGQNVTFRCDPISEHNRLYWYRQTLGQGPEFLTYFQNEAQLEKSRLLSDRFSAERPKGSFSTLEIQRTEQGDSAMYLCASRTIGELFFGEGSRLTVL.

There are many counts of this clonotype. The chain carries TRBV2 and TRBJ1-5; 8 bases fit TRBD1. V dropped 6 bases and J dropped 6; count of bases not matched to a gene: 4. The CDR3 spans 13 residues. Germline-derived CDR1 and CDR2 are SNHLY and FYNNEI. As DNA, the CDR3 is TGTGCCAGCAGAGGACAGGGCGGTCAGCCCCAGCATTTT. Protein: CASRGQGGQPQHF.

The sample holds many counts of this clonotype. V gene TRBV2 combines with J gene TRBJ1-4, with TRBD1 matching 10 bases. The CDR3 spans 13 residues. V dropped 6 bases and J dropped 5; count of bases not matched to a gene: 0. The germline V gene encodes CDR1 SNHLY and CDR2 FYNNEI. The CDR3 bases are TGTGCCAGCAGGGGACAGGGGAATGAAAAACTGTTTTTT. Protein product: CASRGQGNEKLFF.

Ten or more counts support this clonotype. V usage is TRBV25-1 and J usage is TRBJ1-2; tentatively, D is TRBD1 (6 bases). V lost 1 base and J 8 bases, leaving 8 bases between the germline ends. CDR1 and CDR2 from the germline V gene are MGHDK and SYGVNS. This CDR3 region has 12 residues. As DNA, the CDR3 is TGTGCCAGCAGTGAATCTGGGGGCGGCTACACCTTC. It yields the protein CASSESGGGYTF.

The CDR3 DNA sequence: TGTGCCAGCCAACCGATCCCGGGGGACGCCGACGCCGGGGAGCTGTTTTTT. This codes for CASQPIPGDADAGELFF. The chain has TRBV6-2 or TRBV6-3 and TRBJ2-2; perhaps TRBD2 as D (6 bases). Germline-derived CDR1 and CDR2 are MNHEY and SVGEGT. CDR3 length: 17 residues. Trimming pared 8 bases from V and 6 bases from J, leaving 25 bases between.

CDR3 residues: CASSNRGADTGELFF. DNA of the CDR3: TGTGCCAGTAGTAATCGGGGAGCCGACACCGGGGAGCTGTTTTTT. V is TRBV19 and J is TRBJ2-2; TRBD2 might be the D (5 bases). From germline, CDR1 is LNHDA and CDR2 SQIVND (reference sequence). There are 15 residues in the CDR3. Trimming removed 4 bases at V and 3 bases at J, with 12 bases between.

The rearrangement uses TRBV10-3 and TRBJ1-1; no reliable D call. The ends were cut back, 10 bases at V and 1 base at J, with 22 bases in the middle. The germline V gene encodes CDR1 ENHRY and CDR2 SYGVKD. The CDR3 spans 16 residues. The CDR3 DNA is TGTGCCAGCAACCTGGCGGGTGGGAGGGCGAACACTGAAGCTTTCTTT. Amino acid sequence: CASNLAGGRANTEAFF.

This clonotype was counted between two and nine times. This rearrangement joins TRBV7-9 to TRBJ2-7, with unresolved D. The V end lost 5 bases, the J end lost 2 bases, and 7 bases lay between the germline ends. The germline gives CDR1 SEHNR, CDR2 FQNEAQ (reference sequence). The CDR3 runs 12 residues. CDR3 coding DNA: TGTGCCAGCAGCCGACCCGCCTACGAGCAGTACTTC. Translating gives CASSRPAYEQYF. Supplemented by reference TRBV7-9 and TRBJ2-7, the full variable domain reads DTGVSQNPRHKITKRGQNVTFRCDPISEHNRLYWYRQTLGQGPEFLTYFQNEAQLEKSRLLSDRFSAERPKGSFSTLEIQRTEQGDSAMYLCASSRPAYEQYFGPGTRLTVT.

A note on this clonotype: This is likely a read error, given that the CDR3 carries no conserved phenylalanine or tryptophan at its end. V usage is TRBV19 and J usage is TRBJ1-1, with D perhaps matching TRBD1 (6 bases). V was trimmed by 7 bases and J by 1 base, leaving 16 bases between them. The CDR3 has 15 amino acids. Germline CDR1 LNHDA, CDR2 SQIVND (reference sequence). DNA of the CDR3: TGTGCCAGTATTTCGGGGGCAAAGGGGAACACTGAAGCTTTCTCT. As protein: CASISGAKGNTEAFS.

CDR3 sequence reads: CASSSRADYYGYTF. The CDR3 region has the DNA TGTGCCAGCAGTTCTCGGGCAGACTACTATGGCTACACCTTC. This rearrangement joins TRBV28 to TRBJ1-2; D not certain. With 4 bases removed from V and 3 bases from J, the gap between germline ends came to 12 bases. The germline V gene encodes CDR1 MDHEN and CDR2 SYDVKM. This CDR3 region has 14 residues.

The V call is TRBV27, the J call TRBJ1-2; 8 nucleotides agree with TRBD1. V trimming: 4 bases; J trimming: 5 bases; junction bases outside the gene matches: 6. Per germline, CDR1 MNHEY and CDR2 SMNVEV (reference sequence). The CDR3 totals 14 residues. The CDR3 DNA sequence: TGTGCCAGCAGTTACGGACAGGGAGGTTATGGCTACACCTTC. It is translated as CASSYGQGGYGYTF.

CDR3: CSASDGLAGKETQYF. CDR3 nucleotide sequence: TGCAGTGCTTCCGATGGACTAGCGGGGAAAGAGACCCAGTACTTC. This chain joins TRBV20-1 and TRBJ2-5, with 12 positions matching TRBD2. This CDR3 spans 15 amino acids. The germline V gene has CDR1 DFQATT and CDR2 SNEGSKA (reference sequence). V gave up 5 bases and J gave up 3 bases; unmatched junction bases: 7.

The chain is built from TRBV6-5 and TRBJ2-5, with D possibly being TRBD2 (6 bases). From germline, CDR1 is MNHEY and CDR2 SVGAGI. V was pared by 10 bases and J by 5 bases, with 14 bases between. This CDR3 has 12 residues. In DNA form, the CDR3 reads TGTGCCACCCGGGACTCGGGGGAGACCCAGTACTTC. It encodes CATRDSGETQYF.

This clonotype came up many times. The chain uses TRBV5-4 and TRBJ2-5, with TRBD1 as a possible D gene (5 bases). From germline, CDR1 is SGHNT and CDR2 YYREEE (reference sequence). Deletions cut 4 bases from V and 7 bases from J, with 20 bases between. The CDR3 loop spans 15 amino acids. The CDR3 region is CASSPPPGRRVTQYF. The CDR3 bases are TGTGCCAGCAGCCCCCCCCCAGGGCGTAGAGTGACCCAGTACTTC.

This clonotype has just a few counts. This chain connects TRBV4-3 to TRBJ1-2; 7 nucleotides agree with TRBD1. Trimming took 5 bases from V and 7 from J; bases not matched to a gene: 10. The CDR3 is 14 residues long. Germline CDR1 reads LGHNA; CDR2 reads YSLEER. The CDR3 here is CASSNRGLRGGYTF. CDR3 nucleotide sequence: TGCGCCAGCAGCAACAGGGGACTGCGTGGTGGCTACACCTTC.

Points on this clonotype: Being one base from a much bigger clone, this may be a read error. V is TRBV19 and J is TRBJ1-2; D unclear. V was trimmed by 4 bases and J by 3 bases, leaving 12 bases between them. CDR1 and CDR2 (germline): LNHDA, SQIVND (reference sequence). The CDR3 totals 14 residues. CDR3 nucleotide sequence: TGTGCCAGTAGTACCCATTTTACTGACTATGGCTACACCTTC. Its translation is CASSTHFTDYGYTF. The full variable domain, completed using reference TRBV19 and TRBJ1-2, is DGGITQSPKYLFRKEGQNVTLSCEQNLNHDAMYWYRQDPGQGLRLIYYSQIVNDFQKGDIAEGYSVSREKKESFPLTVTSAQKNPTAFYLCASSTHFTDYGYTFGSGTRLTVV.

Many counts were recorded for this clonotype. This sequence joins TRBV19 and TRBJ1-2, with D maybe TRBD1 (5 bases). CDR3 size: 13 residues. The germline gives CDR1 LNHDA, CDR2 SQIVND (reference sequence). V was pared by 6 bases and J by 2 bases, with 10 bases between. The CDR3 region has the DNA TGTGCCAGTAGATCCGGGGGAAACTATGGCTACACCTTC. Translation gives CASRSGGNYGYTF.

As concerns this clonotype: The missing conserved phenylalanine or tryptophan at the end of this CDR3 makes a read error likely. It is unclear where the CDR3 begins or ends on the DNA, so no DNA is shown, and the CDR3 is as TCRdb lists it. Here the CDR3 reads CASSHSLG. The rearrangement joins TRBV5-1 to TRBJ2-7. The CDR3 adds up to 8 amino acids, both ends counted. Germline CDR1 SGHRS, CDR2 YFSETQ.

The chain carries TRBV27 and TRBJ1-5; D is perhaps TRBD1 (6 bases). This CDR3 comprises 14 residues. Germline V gene data show CDR1 as MNHEY and CDR2 as SMNVEV (reference sequence). V lost 5 bases to trimming and J lost 9 bases, with 17 bases between them. The CDR3 region is CASSLRTADWPQHF. The CDR3 nucleotides read TGTGCCAGCAGTCTCCGGACAGCAGATTGGCCCCAGCATTTT.

This clonotype occurred a few times. This chain uses TRBV5-1 with TRBJ2-7, with D unclear. CDR1 is SGHRS and CDR2 is YFSETQ in the germline V gene. This CDR3 contains 14 residues. V dropped 4 bases and J dropped 2 bases, with 13 bases sitting between them. CDR3 loop: CASSPEPLTYEQYF. In DNA form, the CDR3 reads TGCGCCAGCAGCCCCGAGCCGTTGACCTACGAGCAGTACTTC.

This clonotype showed up just a few times. The V gene is TRBV20-1, the J gene TRBJ2-5; the D is unclear. V dropped 3 bases and J dropped 5 bases, with 13 bases sitting between them. Germline loops: CDR1 DFQATT, CDR2 SNEGSKA (reference sequence). The CDR3 totals 13 residues. The CDR3 DNA reads as TGCAGTGCTAGTTTCGGAAGCTGGGAGACCCAGTACTTC. Translation gives CSASFGSWETQYF.

This clonotype has just one count. This chain uses TRBV13 with TRBJ2-1; TRBD2 aligns across 12 bases. The CDR3 totals 15 residues. Germline assignment: CDR1 PRHDT and CDR2 FYEKMQ (reference sequence). J was trimmed by 9 bases and V by 6 bases; bases with no gene match: 9. As DNA, the CDR3 is TGTGCCAGCAGGGCGACTAGCGGGAGTACTGGTGAGCAGTTCTTC. Translated, it gives CASRATSGSTGEQFF. Filled out from reference TRBV13 and TRBJ2-1, the complete variable domain reads AAGVIQSPRHLIKEKRETATLKCYPIPRHDTVYWYQQGPGQDPQFLISFYEKMQSDKGSIPDRFSAQQFSDYHSELNMSSLELGDSALYFCASRATSGSTGEQFFGPGTRLTVL.